This entry describes one TCR beta chain. Per germline, CDR1 WNHNN and CDR2 SYGVQD (reference sequence). Unmatched junction bases numbered 5, after V lost 10 bases and J lost 3 bases. This CDR3 region has 13 residues. The sample comes from a study of blood T cell repertoires in COVID-19. The data were produced by immunoSEQ multiplex PCR, yet TCRdb's version contains in-frame clones alone and is incomplete. This sample has 230,000 or so clones; 80% to 85% occur once, and the top ten carry about 3.4%. J is TRBJ1-4 and V is TRBV10-1, with 7 positions matching TRBD1. This TCR derives from a man in his forties or fifties who had recovered from COVID-19. Sequenced input: PBMCs or T cells enriched from blood (not recorded which). For the CDR3, the DNA is TGCGCCACCCAGGGACAGTCTAATGAAAAACTGTTTTTT. This gives the protein CATQGQSNEKLFF.